These T cell receptor beta chains were read from a single sample in a study of naive and memory T cell subsets. TCRdb redid the calling of the 5' RACE reads with MiXCR, one entry per CDR3 protein. The repertoire holds 50,000 to 60,000 distinct CDR3 sequences, with about 8.3% as singletons. These TCRs come from a female donor in good health. The CDR3 runs from the conserved cysteine through the conserved F or W. Where a row states a size, it is once, few, many or the class of an expanded clone; other rows omit it.

j_call	v_call	cdr3_length	clone_size	cdr3_aa
TRBJ1-2	TRBV12-5	16	many	CASGEDVGGPNYGYTF
TRBJ1-6	TRBV4-1	16	NA	CASSLSPPPADSPLHF
TRBJ1-1	TRBV7-2	14	many	CASSPRMGGTEAFF
TRBJ1-1	TRBV6-2/TRBV6-3	13	many	CASRGDSYTEAFF
TRBJ2-3	TRBV12-3/TRBV12-4	13	many	CASSPSAGNTQYF
TRBJ1-5	TRBV30	14	NA	CAWRTPWGNQPQHF
TRBJ1-5	TRBV12-3/TRBV12-4	16	many	CASRLGQYSGNQPQHF
TRBJ1-6	TRBV19	14	many	CASTHSSYNSPLHF
TRBJ1-4	TRBV4-3	15	many	CASSQSGGRGEKLFF
TRBJ1-5	TRBV19	14	few	CASRHRTDNQPQHF
TRBJ1-2	TRBV20-1	14	few	CSARGGILNYGDTF
TRBJ1-2	TRBV7-2	15	many	CASSLDLGGVYGYTF
TRBJ2-1	TRBV6-2/TRBV6-3	15	few	CASSLEDRTYNEQFF
TRBJ1-3	TRBV7-9	14	many	CASTSRQPGNTIYF
TRBJ1-5	TRBV29-1	15	NA	CSVEVNGGGDQPQHF
TRBJ1-3	TRBV6-5	15	many	CASSYRAFSGNTIYF
TRBJ2-5	TRBV7-9	13	few	CASSLPLSGTQYF
TRBJ1-2	TRBV2	16	few	CASTLRQAEVPYGYTF
TRBJ1-5	TRBV24-1	17	few	CATSDKQGNRFTQPQHF
TRBJ2-1	TRBV5-4	14	many	CASSRTPRTPEQFF
TRBJ2-2	TRBV7-2	14	many	CASSGGVNTGELFF
TRBJ1-2	TRBV2	14	few	CASSQEGQNYGYTF
TRBJ1-5	TRBV5-6	14	NA	CASSLQQFYQPQHF
TRBJ2-1	TRBV28	15	many	CASSFQDYRDNEQFF
TRBJ1-1	TRBV12-3/TRBV12-4	12	few	CATRLGGAEAFF
TRBJ2-1	TRBV16	12	NA	CASTPARNEQFF
TRBJ1-3	TRBV18	16	many	CASSPNTGPSGNTIYF
TRBJ1-6	TRBV5-1	14	many	CASSLAVGSSPLHF
TRBJ2-1	TRBV12-3/TRBV12-4	13	many	CASSPPGEGEQFF
TRBJ1-2	TRBV20-1	11	few	CSARQNDGYTF
TRBJ2-5	TRBV18	16	NA	CASSPTGQGRGETQYF
TRBJ1-5	TRBV5-6	14	many	CASSRGQGYQPQHF
TRBJ1-1	TRBV7-8	16	many	CASRRAQGIPNTEAFF
TRBJ2-1	TRBV12-3/TRBV12-4	15	NA	CASSLRRGGFNEQFF
TRBJ1-3	TRBV7-9	17	many	CASSHQGLTGERNTIYF
TRBJ2-1	TRBV4-2	14	many	CASSQDKGRNEQFF
TRBJ1-2	TRBV12-3/TRBV12-4	13	few	CASKQALNYGYTF
TRBJ2-3	TRBV12-5	16	many	CASGLGLAGRTDTQYF
TRBJ1-1	TRBV4-3	15	many	CASSQGPGGGTEAFF
TRBJ1-5	TRBV4-1	15	many	CASSQSGQGYQPQHF
TRBJ2-5	TRBV7-3	15	NA	CASSYGQGKGATQYF
TRBJ2-7	TRBV7-2	14	few	CASSFASGGYEQYF
TRBJ2-3	TRBV29-1	13	many	CSAWTASTDTQYF
TRBJ2-4	TRBV9	13	NA	CASSAGELSIQYF
TRBJ2-2	TRBV2	14	NA	CASNAVRSTGELFF
TRBJ2-2	TRBV4-1	17	few	CASSHVPGQRNTGELFF
TRBJ1-1	TRBV18	16	NA	CASSPRLTGQNTEAFF
TRBJ1-2	TRBV20-1	14	few	CSAHQTGANYGYTF
TRBJ2-3	TRBV9	15	many	CASSVVGGSTDTQYF
TRBJ1-5	TRBV6-1	14	many	CASSRAGKNQPQHF
TRBJ1-6	TRBV6-5	14	many	CASSRDTNNSPLHF
TRBJ1-2	TRBV6-2/TRBV6-3	15	many	CASSYGMGSTYGYTF
TRBJ2-6	TRBV6-1	15	few	CASSEDSSGANVLTF
TRBJ2-6	TRBV6-6	14	few	CAVRGVPGANVLTF
TRBJ2-1	TRBV19	15	few	CASSIVPGIVNEQFF